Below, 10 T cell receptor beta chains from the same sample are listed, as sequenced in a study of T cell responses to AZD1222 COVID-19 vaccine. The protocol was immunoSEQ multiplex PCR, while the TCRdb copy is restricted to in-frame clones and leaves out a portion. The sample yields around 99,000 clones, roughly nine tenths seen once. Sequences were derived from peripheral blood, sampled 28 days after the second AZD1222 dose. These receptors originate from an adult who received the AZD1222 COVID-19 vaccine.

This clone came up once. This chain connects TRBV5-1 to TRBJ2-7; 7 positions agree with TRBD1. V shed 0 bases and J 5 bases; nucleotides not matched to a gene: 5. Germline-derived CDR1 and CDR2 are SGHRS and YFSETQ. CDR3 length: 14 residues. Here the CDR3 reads CASSLGQGINEQYF. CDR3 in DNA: TGCGCCAGCAGCTTGGGACAGGGTATCAACGAGCAGTACTTC.

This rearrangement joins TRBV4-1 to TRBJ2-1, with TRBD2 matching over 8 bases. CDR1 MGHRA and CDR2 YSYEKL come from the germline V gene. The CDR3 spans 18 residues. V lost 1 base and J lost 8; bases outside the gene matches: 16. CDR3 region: CASSQVGLASSGSHEQFF. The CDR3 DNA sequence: TGCGCCAGCAGCCAAGTGGGTTTGGCGTCTAGCGGGTCCCATGAGCAGTTCTTC.

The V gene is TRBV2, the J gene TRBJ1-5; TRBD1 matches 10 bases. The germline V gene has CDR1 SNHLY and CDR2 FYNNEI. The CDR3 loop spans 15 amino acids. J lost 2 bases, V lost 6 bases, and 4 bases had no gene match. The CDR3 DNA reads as TGTGCCAGCAGAAGGGACAGGGGTCGCAATCAGCCCCAGCATTTT. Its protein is CASRRDRGRNQPQHF.

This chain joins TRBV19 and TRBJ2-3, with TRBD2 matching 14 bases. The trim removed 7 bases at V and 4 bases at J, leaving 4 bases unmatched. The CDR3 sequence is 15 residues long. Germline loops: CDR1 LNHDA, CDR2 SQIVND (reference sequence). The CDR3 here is CASTPGLAGADTQYF. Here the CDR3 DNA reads TGTGCCAGTACTCCGGGACTAGCGGGAGCAGATACGCAGTATTTT.

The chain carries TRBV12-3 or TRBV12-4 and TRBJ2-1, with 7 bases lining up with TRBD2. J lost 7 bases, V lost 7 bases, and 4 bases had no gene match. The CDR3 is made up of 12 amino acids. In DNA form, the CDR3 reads TGTGCCAGCATTGGGGGGGGAAATGAGCAGTTCTTC. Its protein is CASIGGGNEQFF.

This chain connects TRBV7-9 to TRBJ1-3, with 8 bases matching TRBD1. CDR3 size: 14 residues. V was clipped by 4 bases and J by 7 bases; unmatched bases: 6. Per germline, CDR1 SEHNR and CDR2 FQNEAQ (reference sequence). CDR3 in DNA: TGTGCCAGCAGCTCCCGGACAGGGCGTAACACCATATATTTT. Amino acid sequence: CASSSRTGRNTIYF.

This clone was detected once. As DNA, the CDR3 is TGTGCCAGCAGTTACTTTGGGGGGTTGAATTCACCCCTCCACTTT. It codes for CASSYFGGLNSPLHF. The chain uses TRBV6-5 and TRBJ1-6; maybe TRBD1 (5 bases). CDR1 is MNHEY, CDR2 SVGAGI, per germline. This CDR3 spans 15 amino acids. The V end lost 1 base, the J end lost 7 bases, and 11 bases lay between the germline ends.

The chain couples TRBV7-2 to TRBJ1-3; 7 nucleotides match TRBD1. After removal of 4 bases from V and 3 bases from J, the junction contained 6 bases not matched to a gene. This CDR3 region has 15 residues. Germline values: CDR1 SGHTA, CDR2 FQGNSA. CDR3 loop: CASSSAGGFGNTIYF. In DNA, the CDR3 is TGTGCCAGCAGCTCAGCAGGGGGTTTTGGAAACACCATATATTTT.

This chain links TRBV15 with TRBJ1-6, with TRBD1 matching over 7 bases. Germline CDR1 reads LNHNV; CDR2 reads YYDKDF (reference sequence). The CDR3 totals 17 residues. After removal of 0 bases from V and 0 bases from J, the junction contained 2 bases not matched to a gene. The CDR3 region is CATSRDRGVSYNSPLHF. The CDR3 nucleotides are TGTGCCACCAGCAGAGACAGGGGGGTCTCCTATAATTCACCCCTCCACTTT.

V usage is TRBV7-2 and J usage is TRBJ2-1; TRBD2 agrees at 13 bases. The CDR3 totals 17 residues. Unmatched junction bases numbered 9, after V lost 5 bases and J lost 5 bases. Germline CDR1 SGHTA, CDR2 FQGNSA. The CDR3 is CASSRTSGSLGDNEQFF. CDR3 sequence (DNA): TGTGCCAGCAGCCGGACTAGCGGGAGCCTGGGGGACAATGAGCAGTTCTTC.